The 5 T cell receptor beta chains below all came from one sample that was sequenced in a study of blood T cell repertoires in COVID-19. Clones were read by immunoSEQ multiplex PCR, and TCRdb kept only the in-frame ones, dropping some. This table holds 200,000 to 250,000 clones, 80% to 85% found once. The sample consisted of peripheral blood. These receptors all stem from a woman aged 18-35 years with acute or convalescent COVID-19.

This chain joins TRBV4-2 and TRBJ2-2, with 10 bases identical to TRBD2. The CDR3 spans 18 residues. Germline values: CDR1 LGHNA, CDR2 YNFKEQ. Trimming cost V 5 bases and J 4 bases; bases outside gene matches: 13. The CDR3 region has the DNA TGTGCCAGCAGCATTGCAGCGGGAGGGAAGGTGAGCACCGGGGAGCTGTTTTTT. Encoded protein: CASSIAAGGKVSTGELFF.

The rearrangement links TRBV9 to TRBJ1-2; D remains unclear. The length of the CDR3 is 16 residues. Between the trimmed V and J ends, which lost 2 bases and 0 bases, there was a span of 14 bases. Germline V gene data show CDR1 as SGDLS and CDR2 as YYNGEE. CDR3 amino acids: CASSVSVTETNYGYTF. CDR3 nucleotides: TGTGCCAGCAGCGTTTCCGTTACGGAGACTAACTATGGCTACACCTTC. Looking up the rest from reference TRBV9 and TRBJ1-2 gives the full variable domain: DSGVTQTPKHLITATGQRVTLRCSPRSGDLSVYWYQQSLDQGLQFLIQYYNGEERAKGNILERFSAQQFPDLHSELNLSSLELGDSALYFCASSVSVTETNYGYTFGSGTRLTVV.

V is TRBV2 and J is TRBJ1-2, with 8 bases identical to TRBD1. V lost 6 bases to trimming and J lost 0 bases; unmatched junction nucleotides: 3. Germline CDR1 SNHLY, CDR2 FYNNEI. CDR3 size: 14 residues. CDR3 protein: CASRAGGANYGYTF. In DNA form, the CDR3 reads TGTGCCAGCAGGGCAGGGGGCGCTAACTATGGCTACACCTTC. The full variable domain, its missing parts supplied by reference TRBV2 and TRBJ1-2, is EPEVTQTPSHQVTQMGQEVILRCVPISNHLYFYWYRQILGQKVEFLVSFYNNEISEKSEIFDDQFSVERPDGSNFTLKIRSTKLEDSAMYFCASRAGGANYGYTFGSGTRLTVV.

V and J are TRBV7-9 and TRBJ2-2, with a tentative D call TRBD1 (6 bases). Trimming removed 3 bases at V and 6 bases at J, with 8 bases between. The CDR3 has 13 amino acids. Per the germline V gene, CDR1 is SEHNR and CDR2 is FQNEAQ (reference sequence). The CDR3 DNA follows: TGTGCCAGCAGCTTCCAGGGGTCCGGGGAGCTGTTTTTT. It is translated as CASSFQGSGELFF. The complete variable domain, with remaining parts taken from reference TRBV7-9 and TRBJ2-2, reads DTGVSQNPRHKITKRGQNVTFRCDPISEHNRLYWYRQTLGQGPEFLTYFQNEAQLEKSRLLSDRFSAERPKGSFSTLEIQRTEQGDSAMYLCASSFQGSGELFFGEGSRLTVL.

CDR3 nucleotide sequence: TGTGCCAGTAGTATAGTGGCCAATGAGCAGTTCTTC. Its protein product is CASSIVANEQFF. The chain joins TRBV19 to TRBJ2-1; D is unclear. Germline V gene data show CDR1 as LNHDA and CDR2 as SQIVND (reference sequence). V gave up 1 base and J gave up 6 bases, with 4 bases separating them. The CDR3 is 12 amino acids. Supplemented by reference TRBV19 and TRBJ2-1, the full variable domain reads DGGITQSPKYLFRKEGQNVTLSCEQNLNHDAMYWYRQDPGQGLRLIYYSQIVNDFQKGDIAEGYSVSREKKESFPLTVTSAQKNPTAFYLCASSIVANEQFFGPGTRLTVL.